Listed here are 21 T cell receptor beta chains from one sample, sequenced in a study of blood T cell repertoires in COVID-19. Clones were sequenced by immunoSEQ multiplex PCR, and TCRdb holds only the in-frame ones, with some missing. The sample contains about 230,000 clones, 75% to 90% of which appear only once. Material: peripheral blood. The receptor set was obtained from a woman in her seventies with active or convalescent COVID-19.

V and J are TRBV7-9 and TRBJ1-1, with TRBD1 matching 7 bases. The V gene end was trimmed by 5 bases and the J gene end by 14 bases; junction bases not matched to a gene: 14. CDR1 and CDR2 from the germline V gene are SEHNR and FQNEAQ (reference sequence). The CDR3 spans 13 residues. CDR3 in amino acids: CASSLDTGAPHFF. The CDR3 bases are TGTGCCAGCAGCCTTGATACAGGGGCCCCGCACTTCTTT.

The CDR3 loop reads CASSLANSPLHF. The CDR3 DNA sequence: TGTGCCAGCAGCCTCGCGAATTCACCCCTCCACTTT. The V gene is TRBV4-2, the J gene TRBJ1-6; D gene uncertain. The germline V gene encodes CDR1 LGHNA and CDR2 YNFKEQ. The V and J ends lost 4 bases and 7 bases respectively, with 5 bases between them. This CDR3 comprises 12 residues.

The chain employs TRBV6-2 or TRBV6-3 and TRBJ2-5; 12 positions agree with TRBD1. After removal of 5 bases from V and 3 bases from J, the junction contained 7 bases not matched to a gene. Germline V gene sequence: CDR1 MNHEY, CDR2 SVGEGT. The CDR3 totals 16 residues. The CDR3 DNA is TGTGCCAGCAGTCCGTGGGGACAGGGGGCAGAAGAGACCCAGTACTTC. Residues: CASSPWGQGAEETQYF.

The chain couples TRBV6-6 to TRBJ1-2, with D unclear. This CDR3 has 11 residues. The germline V gene encodes CDR1 MNHNY and CDR2 SVGAGI (reference sequence). Trimming took off 0 bases at V and 7 bases at J, with 3 bases between the two ends. The CDR3 region is CASSYSLGYTF. The CDR3 region has the DNA TGTGCCAGCAGTTACTCCCTTGGCTACACCTTC.

The rearrangement links TRBV19 to TRBJ2-3; 7 positions match TRBD2. CDR1 is LNHDA and CDR2 is SQIVND in the germline V gene (reference sequence). V shed 10 bases, J shed 8 bases, and the junction held 6 bases outside the gene matches. The CDR3 has 11 residues. CDR3 loop: CATRERGTQYF. As DNA, the CDR3 is TGTGCCACCCGGGAGCGGGGTACGCAGTATTTT.

The rearrangement uses TRBV27 and TRBJ1-5; D is uncertain. This CDR3 comprises 13 residues. V dropped 4 bases and J dropped 5 bases, with 9 bases sitting between them. In germline, CDR1 is MNHEY, CDR2 SMNVEV (reference sequence). The CDR3 reads CASSYNGHQPQHF. The CDR3 coding sequence is TGTGCCAGCAGTTATAACGGTCATCAGCCCCAGCATTTT.

In DNA form, the CDR3 reads TGCGCCAGCAGCTTGGCAACCTCTAGCGGACCAGAGACCCAGTACTTC. Translating it yields CASSLATSSGPETQYF. V usage is TRBV5-1 and J usage is TRBJ2-5; 7 nucleotides align to TRBD2. Germline values: CDR1 SGHRS, CDR2 YFSETQ. Trimming cost V 0 bases and J 4 bases; bases outside gene matches: 9. This CDR3 spans 16 amino acids.

The chain joins TRBV24-1 to TRBJ1-2; no clear D gene. CDR3 length equals 14 residues. Between the trimmed V and J ends, which lost 10 bases and 3 bases, there was a span of 17 bases. CDR1 is KGHDR, CDR2 SFDVKD, per germline. For the CDR3, the DNA is TGTGCCACGTATGAACTCCGGGGAGACTATGGCTACACCTTC. This sequence encodes CATYELRGDYGYTF.

The chain is built from TRBV7-6 and TRBJ1-3; D gene uncertain. CDR3 size: 18 residues. CDR1 and CDR2 (germline): SGHVS, FNYEAQ. Trimming took 1 base from V and 0 from J, leaving 16 bases between them. In DNA, the CDR3 is TGTGCCAGCAGCTTAGAATCGAGACGTGGAGGCTCTGGAAACACCATATATTTT. Its translation: CASSLESRRGGSGNTIYF.

The chain combines TRBV15 with TRBJ1-2; 11 bases line up with TRBD1. V was clipped by 3 bases and J by 8 bases; unmatched bases: 11. Germline V CDR1 and CDR2: LNHNV, YYDKDF (reference sequence). The CDR3 has 16 amino acids. The CDR3 protein is CATSSRTGGGLGGYTF. CDR3 DNA sequence: TGTGCCACCAGCAGCCGGACAGGGGGCGGTCTTGGCGGCTACACCTTC.

This chain links TRBV2 with TRBJ2-2; D call uncertain. CDR1 is SNHLY, CDR2 FYNNEI, per germline. Trimming pared 6 bases from V and 5 bases from J, leaving 16 bases between. The CDR3 is 15 residues long. CDR3 nucleotides: TGTGCCAGCAGCCGCGCGGCCTCACCTACCGGGGAGCTGTTTTTT. Translated, it gives CASSRAASPTGELFF.

The CDR3 region is CASSAGYTAYEQYF. The CDR3 DNA reads as TGTGCCAGCAGCGCCGGTTATACGGCCTACGAGCAGTACTTC. The rearrangement joins TRBV5-5 to TRBJ2-7; D call uncertain. The CDR3 runs 14 residues. Per germline, CDR1 SGHKS and CDR2 YYEKEE (reference sequence). The germline V and J ends were trimmed by 4 bases and 2 bases, with 13 bases remaining between them. Combining the CDR3 with reference TRBV5-5 and TRBJ2-7 gives the whole variable domain DAGVTQSPTHLIKTRGQQVTLRCSPISGHKSVSWYQQVLGQGPQFIFQYYEKEERGRGNFPDRFSARQFPNYSSELNVNALLLGDSALYLCASSAGYTAYEQYFGPGTRLTVT.

CDR3 sequence: CSVRTSRNTDTQYF. CDR3 nucleotide sequence: TGCAGCGTACGGACTAGCAGGAACACAGATACGCAGTATTTT. The V gene is TRBV29-1, the J gene TRBJ2-3; 8 bases map to TRBD2. V dropped 6 bases and J dropped 2; count of bases not matched to a gene: 7. Germline CDR1 reads SQVTM; CDR2 reads ANQGSEA. This CDR3 has 14 amino acids.

The genes are TRBV6-4 and TRBJ1-1; TRBD1 matches 7 bases. CDR3 length: 18 residues. The J segment lost 1 base and the V segment lost 5 bases, leaving 16 bases of the junction unmatched. Germline lookup yields CDR1 MRHNA and CDR2 SNTAGT. CDR3 sequence: CASSPSPGGLLGNTEAFF. In nucleotides, the CDR3 is TGTGCCAGCAGTCCCTCGCCAGGGGGGCTTTTAGGGAACACTGAAGCTTTCTTT.

This rearrangement joins TRBV6-5 to TRBJ2-3; 9 nucleotides align to TRBD2. After removal of 5 bases from V and 6 bases from J, the junction contained 6 bases not matched to a gene. Germline V gene sequence: CDR1 MNHEY, CDR2 SVGAGI. This CDR3 is built from 14 residues. CDR3 bases: TGTGCCAGCAGTCTAGCGGGAAGGGCCGATACGCAGTATTTT. Protein sequence: CASSLAGRADTQYF.

This clone was observed a single time. The chain joins TRBV3-1 (or the pseudogene TRBV3-2) to TRBJ1-5; D not certain. V lost 0 bases, J lost 4 bases, and 10 bases lay in between. This CDR3 spans 15 amino acids. Germline V gives CDR1 LGHDT, CDR2 YNNKEL (reference sequence). The CDR3 loop is CASSQDSAGNQPQHF. The CDR3 DNA sequence: TGTGCCAGCAGCCAAGATTCCGCGGGGAATCAGCCCCAGCATTTT.

J is TRBJ2-3 and V is TRBV5-1; 12 nucleotides align to TRBD2. The germline CDR1 and CDR2 sequences are SGHRS and YFSETQ. After removal of 4 bases from V and 3 bases from J, the junction contained 0 bases not matched to a gene. The CDR3 has 14 amino acids. The CDR3 sequence is CASSGLAGTDTQYF. The CDR3 DNA reads TGCGCCAGCAGCGGACTAGCGGGAACAGATACGCAGTATTTT.

The chain joins TRBV11-2 to TRBJ2-2; 8 bases map to TRBD2. The germline gives CDR1 SGHAT, CDR2 FQNNGV. V shed 1 base and J 0 bases; nucleotides not matched to a gene: 1. The CDR3 consists of 16 residues. CDR3: CASSLVGLANTGELFF. The CDR3 nucleotides read TGTGCCAGCAGCTTAGTGGGACTAGCGAACACCGGGGAGCTGTTTTTT.

The V call is TRBV11-2, the J call TRBJ2-5, with TRBD2 matching over 9 bases. From germline, CDR1 is SGHAT and CDR2 FQNNGV. Trimming at V came to 4 bases and at J to 10 bases, leaving 13 bases not matched to a gene. This CDR3 has 15 amino acids. The CDR3 nucleotides are TGTGCCAGCAGCTCCCCTGCGGGAGGGTTAGGGAGCCAGTACTTC. Encoded protein: CASSSPAGGLGSQYF.

The chain has TRBV6-6 and TRBJ1-4; maybe TRBD1 (6 bases). The V gene lost 5 bases and the J gene lost 7 bases, with 8 bases spanning the gap. The CDR3 is made up of 12 amino acids. The V gene's germline CDR1 is MNHNY and CDR2 SVGAGI (reference sequence). CDR3 in DNA: TGTGCCAGCAGTACAGGGACTGAAAAACTGTTTTTT. This gives the protein CASSTGTEKLFF.

The genes are TRBV10-3 and TRBJ2-3; TRBD1 aligns across 9 bases. V was pared by 10 bases and J by 0 bases, with 8 bases of the junction left unmatched. The V gene's germline CDR1 is ENHRY and CDR2 SYGVKD. CDR3 length: 15 residues. CDR3 amino acids: CASGQGLTSTDTQYF. The CDR3 DNA follows: TGTGCCAGCGGACAGGGGCTAACTAGCACAGATACGCAGTATTTT.